This entry describes one TCR beta chain. The germline gives CDR1 SSHAT, CDR2 FNYEAQ (reference sequence). The CDR3 contains 17 residues. V trimming: 3 bases; J trimming: 4 bases; junction bases outside the gene matches: 10. The sample originates from a study of blood T cell repertoires in COVID-19. The overall study: PBMCs, B-cell-depleted T cells, or T cells were the source of the cDNA or gDNA that made up the material.

Generated by immunoSEQ multiplex PCR, the TCRdb table keeps only in-frame clones and is missing some. Of under 250,000 clones in the sample, over 80% were seen once. The receptor's source is a man aged 25 to 40 who had recovered from COVID-19. The chain uses TRBV7-7 and TRBJ2-5; the match to TRBD1 covers 11 bases. The specimen was peripheral blood. The CDR3 nucleotides are TGTGCCAGCAGCTTGGAAGGGAGGACAGGGGGCTTAGAGACCCAGTACTTC. It encodes CASSLEGRTGGLETQYF.